The 27 T cell receptor beta chains presented below share a single source sample, sequenced in a study of a mutant IDH1 vaccine in newly diagnosed glioma. No antigen has been identified for these receptors. Specified time point: week 11, during vaccination. Doses of 300 ug of mutant IDH1 20-mer peptide were given with topical imiquimod. The protocol was immunoSEQ multiplex PCR, while the TCRdb copy is restricted to in-frame clones and leaves out a portion. This table holds more than 30,000 clones, around 87% found once. The sequencing here drew on PBMCs, taken from a glioma patient whose treatment included an IDH1 peptide vaccine. These receptors originate from a man younger than 35 with glioma.

This clone was found a few times. The chain couples TRBV6-5 to TRBJ1-1, with no clear D. CDR3 length: 13 residues. Trimming left V 10 bases short and J 6 bases short, with 18 bases between. The germline V gene has CDR1 MNHEY and CDR2 SVGAGI. The CDR3 is CATEGPHGSEAFF. The DNA of the CDR3 is TGTGCCACCGAAGGACCCCACGGTTCTGAAGCTTTCTTT.

The chain couples TRBV5-1 to TRBJ2-2; the match to TRBD2 covers 14 bases. The trim removed 3 bases at V and 2 bases at J, leaving 9 bases unmatched. Germline V gene sequence: CDR1 SGHRS, CDR2 YFSETQ. This CDR3 spans 19 amino acids. This CDR3 is CASSSRTSGRSINTGELFF. As DNA, the CDR3 is TGCGCCAGCAGCTCCAGGACTAGCGGGAGGTCGATAAACACCGGGGAGCTGTTTTTT.

As concerns this clone: Germline and junction disagree at one end, which may indicate a read error. The chain links TRBV6-1 to TRBJ2-1, with 8 bases fitting TRBD1. The CDR3 length is 15 residues. In germline, CDR1 is MNHNS, CDR2 SASEGT. The CDR3 here is CASSEAGRGLNGQFF. Written as DNA, the CDR3 is TGTGCCAGCAGTGAAGCAGGCAGGGGGCTAAATGGGCAGTTCTTC.

The V and J genes are TRBV7-2 and TRBJ1-1; no clear D gene. The CDR3 consists of 13 residues. Germline values: CDR1 SGHTA, CDR2 FQGNSA. V lost 6 bases to trimming and J lost 3 bases, with 11 bases between them. The CDR3: CASSPQWYTEAFF. The CDR3 DNA reads TGTGCCAGCAGTCCACAGTGGTACACTGAAGCTTTCTTT. The complete variable domain, with remaining parts taken from reference TRBV7-2 and TRBJ1-1, reads GAGVSQSPSNKVTEKGKDVELRCDPISGHTALYWYRQSLGQGLEFLIYFQGNSAPDKSGLPSDRFSAERTGGSVSTLTIQRTQQEDSAVYLCASSPQWYTEAFFGQGTRLTVV.

The J gene is TRBJ1-6, the V gene TRBV4-3, with a weak D call TRBD1 (5 bases). V was shortened by 0 bases and J by 10 bases, with 13 bases between the two germline ends. CDR1 LGHNA and CDR2 YSLEER come from the germline V gene. The CDR3 has 15 amino acids. Here the CDR3 reads CASSQDRGVVSPLHF. CDR3 nucleotides: TGCGCCAGCAGCCAAGATCGAGGGGTTGTGTCACCCCTCCACTTT.

CDR3 coding DNA: TGTGCCAGCAGCTTGGGCCCTGGGGGGTCCCTAGCCAAAAACATTCAGTACTTC. It is translated as CASSLGPGGSLAKNIQYF. The V call is TRBV5-6, the J call TRBJ2-4; maybe TRBD2 (6 bases). The CDR3 is 18 residues long. The V end was cut by 0 bases, the J end by 0 bases, with 16 bases between. Germline V CDR1 and CDR2: SGHDT, YYEEEE.

The chain combines TRBV5-1 with TRBJ2-7; D is perhaps TRBD2 (6 bases). V was trimmed by 4 bases and J by 6 bases, leaving 11 bases between them. Germline V gives CDR1 SGHRS, CDR2 YFSETQ. This CDR3 has 12 amino acids. CDR3 sequence reads: CASSPGESEQYF. CDR3 DNA sequence: TGCGCCAGCAGCCCGGGGGAGTCCGAGCAGTACTTC. Full variable domain (missing parts from reference TRBV5-1 and TRBJ2-7): KAGVTQTPRYLIKTRGQQVTLSCSPISGHRSVSWYQQTPGQGLQFLFEYFSETQRNKGNFPGRFSGRQFSNSRSEMNVSTLELGDSALYLCASSPGESEQYFGPGTRLTVT.

V is TRBV9 and J is TRBJ2-1, with TRBD1 matching 9 bases. Per germline, CDR1 SGDLS and CDR2 YYNGEE. J gave up 3 bases and V 2 bases, and 3 bases lay outside the gene matches. The CDR3 totals 15 residues. The CDR3 reads CASSVRQGDYNEQFF. CDR3 DNA: TGTGCCAGCAGCGTGAGACAGGGGGACTACAATGAGCAGTTCTTC.

The chain uses TRBV19 and TRBJ2-2, with no clear D. CDR1 LNHDA and CDR2 SQIVND come from the germline V gene (reference sequence). V lost 3 bases and J 7 bases, leaving 9 bases between the germline ends. The CDR3 length is 13 residues. The CDR3 sequence is CASSMPPFGELFF. In nucleotides, the CDR3 is TGTGCCAGTAGTATGCCCCCCTTCGGGGAGCTGTTTTTT.

This clone was observed a handful of times. V and J are TRBV5-4 and TRBJ2-7; D unresolved. V dropped 0 bases and J dropped 7 bases, with 8 bases sitting between them. CDR3 size: 12 residues. Germline V gives CDR1 SGHNT, CDR2 YYREEE (reference sequence). In DNA form, the CDR3 reads TGTGCCAGCAGCTTGGAAGTGGGGGAGCAGTACTTC. Encoded protein: CASSLEVGEQYF.

This clone has only a few counts. V is TRBV30 and J is TRBJ2-2; no reliable D call. Germline CDR1 reads GTSNPN; CDR2 reads SVGIG (reference sequence). The CDR3 runs to 13 residues. The V gene lost 7 bases and the J gene lost 6 bases, with 15 bases spanning the gap. CDR3 loop: CASRWKMSGELFF. The DNA of the CDR3 is TGTGCCTCCCGATGGAAGATGTCCGGGGAGCTGTTTTTT.

The genes are TRBV29-1 and TRBJ2-6; D might be TRBD2 (5 bases). Trimming shortened V by 0 bases and J by 3 bases, and 9 bases separated the two germline ends. The CDR3 is 15 amino acids. CDR1 is SQVTM, CDR2 ANQGSEA, per germline. The CDR3 region is CSVEEGGSGANVLTF. The CDR3 nucleotides are TGCAGCGTTGAAGAGGGTGGGAGTGGGGCCAACGTCCTGACTTTC.

V and J are TRBV28 and TRBJ1-2, with unresolved D. Trimming shortened V by 3 bases and J by 5 bases, and 7 bases separated the two germline ends. CDR1 MDHEN and CDR2 SYDVKM come from the germline V gene. This CDR3 is built from 12 residues. In DNA, the CDR3 is TGTGCCAGCAGTTTGGAAGCGTATGGCTACACCTTC. Translating gives CASSLEAYGYTF.

V and J are TRBV6-5 and TRBJ2-7, with D uncertain. Germline V gene lookup returns CDR1 MNHEY and CDR2 SVGAGI. The CDR3 consists of 13 residues. Trimming removed 0 bases at V and 4 bases at J, with 7 bases between. DNA of the CDR3: TGTGCCAGCAGTTACTCTGCGGAGTACGAGCAGTACTTC. This translates into CASSYSAEYEQYF.

This clone appeared a few times. DNA for the CDR3: TGTGCCAGCAGTGTAGACACAGGGGACCAGTACTTC. This encodes CASSVDTGDQYF. V and J are TRBV6-1 and TRBJ2-7; TRBD1 matches 7 bases. The CDR3 spans 12 residues. Trimming at V came to 4 bases and at J to 10 bases, leaving 7 bases not matched to a gene. Germline loops: CDR1 MNHNS, CDR2 SASEGT.

This clone has only one observation. The chain is built from TRBV6-6 and TRBJ1-5; the match to TRBD1 covers 7 bases. CDR1 MNHNY and CDR2 SVGAGI come from the germline V gene (reference sequence). There are 14 residues in the CDR3. V was clipped by 6 bases and J by 3 bases; unmatched bases: 5. The CDR3 DNA reads TGTGCCAGCAGCTTTGACAGGGACAATCAGCCCCAGCATTTT. Residues: CASSFDRDNQPQHF.

The chain carries TRBV18 and TRBJ1-1, with TRBD1 matching over 9 bases. The CDR3 sequence is 13 residues long. Germline V gene sequence: CDR1 KGHSH, CDR2 LQKENI. Trimming at V came to 9 bases and at J to 2 bases, leaving 4 bases not matched to a gene. The CDR3 is CASLQGANTEAFF. The DNA of the CDR3 is TGTGCCAGTTTACAGGGGGCCAACACTGAAGCTTTCTTT.

The CDR3 is CASTDTWPNSPLHF. The CDR3 DNA is TGTGCCAGCACCGACACATGGCCCAATTCACCCCTCCACTTT. The chain recombines TRBV28 with TRBJ1-6; D unresolved. Trimming removed 7 bases at V and 7 bases at J, with 14 bases between. Germline CDR1 reads MDHEN; CDR2 reads SYDVKM. The CDR3 extends over 14 amino acids.

This rearrangement joins TRBV30 to TRBJ1-5; no reliable D call. Trimming left V 3 bases short and J 4 bases short, with 7 bases between. This CDR3 has 12 amino acids. Germline V gene data show CDR1 as GTSNPN and CDR2 as SVGIG (reference sequence). In DNA, the CDR3 is TGTGCCTGGAGCAATCCGAATCAGCCCCAGCATTTT. It specifies CAWSNPNQPQHF.

This clone appeared once. The chain uses TRBV5-1 and TRBJ1-2; tentative D call: TRBD1 (6 bases). This CDR3 has 14 residues. Germline V gene data show CDR1 as SGHRS and CDR2 as YFSETQ. The V gene lost 0 bases and the J gene lost 7 bases, with 13 bases spanning the gap. The CDR3, as DNA: TGCGCCAGCAGCTTGGAAGGGGGGCTCGGTGGCTACACCTTC. It is translated as CASSLEGGLGGYTF. Drawing the rest from reference TRBV5-1 and TRBJ1-2, the complete variable domain is KAGVTQTPRYLIKTRGQQVTLSCSPISGHRSVSWYQQTPGQGLQFLFEYFSETQRNKGNFPGRFSGRQFSNSRSEMNVSTLELGDSALYLCASSLEGGLGGYTFGSGTRLTVV.

The chain combines TRBV7-9 with TRBJ2-2; D not resolved. This CDR3 comprises 16 residues. Germline V gene sequence: CDR1 SEHNR, CDR2 FQNEAQ (reference sequence). V dropped 5 bases and J dropped 0 bases, with 13 bases sitting between them. CDR3 DNA: TGTGCCAGCAGCCCCCGCCCCAGCTCGAACACCGGGGAGCTGTTTTTT. This sequence encodes CASSPRPSSNTGELFF.

The chain uses TRBV5-1 and TRBJ2-1, with D perhaps TRBD2 (5 bases). This CDR3 region has 15 residues. Germline assignment: CDR1 SGHRS and CDR2 YFSETQ. V shed 4 bases and J shed 0 bases, with 11 bases lying between them. The CDR3 nucleotides read TGCGCCAGCAGCCCGGGGTCAAGCTCCTACAATGAGCAGTTCTTC. It codes for CASSPGSSSYNEQFF.

The V gene is TRBV14, the J gene TRBJ2-5; D is unclear. The germline V and J ends were trimmed by 5 bases and 5 bases, with 3 bases remaining between them. CDR1 and CDR2 (germline): SGHDN, FVKESK. The CDR3 has 10 amino acids. The CDR3 nucleotides read TGTGCCAGCAGCTCGGAGACCCAGTACTTC. It encodes CASSSETQYF.

This clone was found a few times. V usage is TRBV7-9 and J usage is TRBJ1-1; TRBD1 is a possible D gene (5 bases). This CDR3 has 14 residues. The germline CDR1 and CDR2 sequences are SEHNR and FQNEAQ (reference sequence). V dropped 6 bases and J dropped 0 bases, with 11 bases sitting between them. The CDR3 loop reads CASSPGTVNTEAFF. CDR3 nucleotide sequence: TGTGCCAGCAGTCCCGGGACGGTGAACACTGAAGCTTTCTTT.

The chain carries TRBV30 and TRBJ1-4; D is uncertain. CDR3 length: 14 residues. The V and J ends lost 0 bases and 5 bases respectively, with 10 bases between them. The germline V gene encodes CDR1 GTSNPN and CDR2 SVGIG (reference sequence). The CDR3 loop reads CAWSVQGLNEKLFF. For the CDR3, the DNA is TGTGCCTGGAGTGTACAAGGGCTGAATGAAAAACTGTTTTTT. Full variable domain (remainder filled in from reference TRBV30 and TRBJ1-4): SQTIHQWPATLVQPVGSPLSLECTVEGTSNPNLYWYRQAAGRGLQLLFYSVGIGQISSEVPQNLSASRPQDRQFILSSKKLLLSDSGFYLCAWSVQGLNEKLFFGSGTQLSVL.

The chain recombines TRBV27 with TRBJ1-1; D may be TRBD1 (5 bases). Trimming took 4 bases from V and 10 from J, leaving 13 bases between them. The CDR3 length is 12 residues. Germline values: CDR1 MNHEY, CDR2 SMNVEV (reference sequence). CDR3 sequence reads: CASSWGSGVAFF. CDR3 sequence (DNA): TGTGCCAGCAGTTGGGGGAGTGGGGTAGCTTTCTTT.

The V call is TRBV4-3, the J call TRBJ1-4; D is undetermined. V lost 3 bases, J lost 0 bases, and 8 bases lay in between. CDR1 is LGHNA, CDR2 YSLEER, per germline. This CDR3 has 15 residues. In nucleotides, the CDR3 is TGCGCCAGCAGCCATGGGCCTGCAACTAATGAAAAACTGTTTTTT. This encodes CASSHGPATNEKLFF.